This T cell receptor (beta chain) appears in the sequencing data of a study of a mutant IDH1 vaccine in newly diagnosed glioma. About the study: The start of vaccination came 4-6 weeks after radiotherapy alone, or with temozolomide cycles. General study findings and limits: The authors found pseudoprogression apparently unrelated to changes in top peripheral T cell clonotypes.

The time point: week 23, last vaccination. Every vaccine dose comprised 300 ug of mutant IDH1 20-mer peptide plus topical imiquimod. The CDR3 is 14 amino acids. CDR1 is SGHAT and CDR2 is FQNNGV in the germline V gene. V lost 5 bases and J lost 6; bases outside the gene matches: 7. Assay used: immunoSEQ multiplex PCR; TCRdb lists only in-frame clones, some missing. The data contain around 56,000 clones, 80% to 85% of them singletons. Details on this clone: Its antigen is as yet unknown.

This sequence was found in a woman between 35 and 50 years old with glioma. Some clones in this sample may be carry-over from other donors' samples. The specimen comprised PBMCs, sampled from a glioma patient whose treatment included an IDH1 peptide vaccine. This chain links TRBV11-2 with TRBJ1-1; 9 positions agree with TRBD1. CDR3: CASSPWTGEAEAFF. DNA for the CDR3: TGTGCCAGCAGCCCCTGGACAGGGGAAGCTGAAGCTTTCTTT.